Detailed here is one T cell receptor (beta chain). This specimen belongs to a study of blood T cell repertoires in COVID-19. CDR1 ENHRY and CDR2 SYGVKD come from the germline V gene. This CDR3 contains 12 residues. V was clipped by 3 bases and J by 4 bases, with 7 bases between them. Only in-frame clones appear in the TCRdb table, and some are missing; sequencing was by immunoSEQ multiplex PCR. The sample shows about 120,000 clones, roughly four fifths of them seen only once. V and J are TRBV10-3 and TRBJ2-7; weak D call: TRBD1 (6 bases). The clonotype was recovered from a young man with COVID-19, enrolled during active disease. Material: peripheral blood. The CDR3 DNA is TGTGCCATCAGTGACAGGGGATACGAGCAGTACTTC. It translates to CAISDRGYEQYF.